This T cell receptor beta chain was retrieved from a study of technical replicates of blood from a few donors. The CDR3 spans 16 residues. Trimming shortened V by 3 bases and J by 8 bases, and 20 bases separated the two germline ends. The germline V gene encodes CDR1 MDHEN and CDR2 SYDVKM. Only in-frame clones appear in the TCRdb table, and some are missing; sequencing was by immunoSEQ multiplex PCR. The sample yields 65,000 to 90,000 clones, around 93% seen once. The V and J genes are TRBV28 and TRBJ2-1; D is perhaps TRBD1 (5 bases). Sequenced material: T cells isolated from PBMCs. The clonotype was recovered from a human donor in good health. CDR3 protein: CASSFFRADGGDEQFF. In DNA, the CDR3 is TGTGCCAGCAGTTTCTTCAGGGCTGATGGTGGCGATGAGCAGTTCTTC.